One T cell receptor (beta chain) is described in this entry. Its antigen is unidentified. Profiling relied on immunoSEQ multiplex PCR, and the TCRdb table lists in-frame clones only, not all of them. The top ten clones hold roughly 14% of a sample with around 10,000 clones, about 93% of them seen once. Germline V gene data show CDR1 as SGHTA and CDR2 as FQGNSA. The CDR3 totals 13 residues. This entry comes from a study of PD-1 blockade in classical Hodgkin lymphoma. General study findings and limits: Repertoires differed for reasons still undefined, possibly disease activity or prior therapy. Reported findings placed baseline TCR diversity lower in newly diagnosed patients (compared with healthy donors).

Brentuximab vedotin exposure varied among the patients, all of whom had relapsed after autologous stem cell transplantation. The starting material was peripheral blood mononuclear cells (PBMCs), obtained at baseline. The V gene is TRBV7-2, the J gene TRBJ2-5, with unresolved D. The better agreement between TRBJ2-7 and the DNA end casts doubt on the J call. This TCR came from a human donor with classical Hodgkin lymphoma. CDR3 sequence (DNA): TGTGCCAGCAGCGGGCAGGCCTCCTACGAGCAGTACTTC. Translation: CASSGQASYEQYF.